The 27 T cell receptor beta chains below were found in one sample sequenced in a study of technical replicates of blood from a few donors. The table came from immunoSEQ multiplex PCR; TCRdb's copy has only in-frame clones and leaves some out. The sample lists around 61,000 clones, almost 97% occurring once. The sequenced sample was T cells isolated from PBMCs. These receptors were taken from a human donor in good health.

In DNA form, the CDR3 reads TGTGCCATCAGAGAGCGGGAGGCTAGCACAGATACGCAGTATTTT. It yields the protein CAIREREASTDTQYF. V is TRBV10-3 and J is TRBJ2-3; 9 nucleotides line up with TRBD2. V gave up 6 bases and J gave up 0 bases; unmatched junction bases: 4. CDR3 size: 15 residues. Germline V lookup: CDR1 ENHRY, CDR2 SYGVKD.

The rearrangement uses TRBV11-3 and TRBJ2-7; D remains unclear. Trimming shortened V by 3 bases and J by 6 bases, and 15 bases separated the two germline ends. CDR3 length: 14 amino acids. Germline values: CDR1 SGHNT, CDR2 YENEEA. The CDR3 DNA reads TGTGCCAGCAGCTTCGAACATAGACTTGTCGAGCAGTACTTC. The encoded protein is CASSFEHRLVEQYF.

In the case of this clone: Sequence at one end of the junction differs from germline and may be a read error. V usage is TRBV7-7 and J usage is TRBJ2-7; no clear D gene. The CDR3 covers 13 residues. In germline, CDR1 is SSHAT, CDR2 FNYEAQ (reference sequence). CDR3 in amino acids: CASSLGPSGEQYF. The CDR3, as DNA: TGTGCTAGCAGCTTAGGTCCCTCGGGCGAGCAGTACTTC.

The V gene is TRBV18, the J gene TRBJ2-7, with 14 bases identical to TRBD2. J was trimmed by 7 bases and V by 6 bases; bases with no gene match: 8. The CDR3 sequence is 15 residues long. Germline lookup yields CDR1 KGHSH and CDR2 LQKENI. CDR3 sequence reads: CASSQGLAGAGEQYF. The CDR3 coding sequence is TGTGCCAGCTCTCAGGGACTAGCGGGAGCTGGGGAGCAGTACTTC.

The rearrangement links TRBV27 to TRBJ2-5; possible D gene TRBD1, 5 bases. Trimming removed 6 bases at V and 5 bases at J, with 16 bases between. The CDR3 has 14 amino acids. Germline V gene data show CDR1 as MNHEY and CDR2 as SMNVEV (reference sequence). This CDR3 is CASRPAGKGETQYF. In DNA form, the CDR3 reads TGTGCCAGCAGACCAGCAGGGAAGGGGGAGACCCAGTACTTC.

The rearrangement links TRBV5-1 to TRBJ2-1; unclear D gene. This CDR3 spans 14 amino acids. Trimming took 0 bases from V and 3 from J, leaving 7 bases between them. Germline V gene sequence: CDR1 SGHRS, CDR2 YFSETQ. The CDR3 sequence: CASSLGGDYNEQFF. CDR3 sequence (DNA): TGCGCCAGCAGCTTGGGCGGAGACTACAATGAGCAGTTCTTC.

Here the CDR3 DNA reads TGTGCCAGCAGATTGGGTACAGGGTCCACCGGGGAGCTGTTTTTT. This encodes CASRLGTGSTGELFF. The chain combines TRBV27 with TRBJ2-2, with D perhaps matching TRBD1 (6 bases). V dropped 6 bases and J dropped 4 bases, with 15 bases sitting between them. The CDR3 consists of 15 residues. From germline, CDR1 is MNHEY and CDR2 SMNVEV (reference sequence).

The chain uses TRBV14 and TRBJ1-1; D gene uncertain. In germline, CDR1 is SGHDN, CDR2 FVKESK. This CDR3 region has 15 residues. V gave up 1 base and J gave up 6 bases, with 15 bases separating them. The CDR3: CASSQVAGGRPEAFF. CDR3 DNA sequence: TGTGCCAGCAGCCAAGTTGCTGGAGGGCGGCCTGAAGCTTTCTTT.

CDR3 residues: CASSDGGSRYEQYF. CDR3 DNA: TGCGCCAGCAGTGACGGCGGCAGTCGCTACGAGCAGTACTTC. The chain uses TRBV10-1 and TRBJ2-5; unclear D gene. The J call may be in error: the DNA end matches TRBJ2-7 better. The CDR3 has 14 amino acids. Germline values: CDR1 WNHNN, CDR2 SYGVQD (reference sequence).

This clone appeared once. The rearrangement joins TRBV28 to TRBJ2-7, with D perhaps TRBD2 (6 bases). CDR1 MDHEN and CDR2 SYDVKM come from the germline V gene. V was cut by 5 bases and J by 0 bases, with 17 bases left in between. The CDR3 sequence is 16 residues long. The CDR3: CASSPGALAASYEQYF. The CDR3 bases are TGTGCCAGCAGTCCCGGCGCATTAGCGGCCTCCTACGAGCAGTACTTC.

V gene TRBV4-1 combines with J gene TRBJ2-3; possibly TRBD2 for D (6 bases). V lost 1 base to trimming and J lost 2 bases, with 10 bases between them. Germline CDR1 is MGHRA and CDR2 is YSYEKL. This CDR3 is 15 amino acids long. CDR3 protein: CASSQVTGLTDTQYF. As DNA, the CDR3 is TGCGCCAGCAGCCAAGTGACGGGACTCACAGATACGCAGTATTTT.

The rearrangement links TRBV11-2 to TRBJ2-1, with D maybe TRBD1 (5 bases). Germline V lookup: CDR1 SGHAT, CDR2 FQNNGV. V was trimmed by 6 bases and J by 2 bases, leaving 11 bases between them. This CDR3 spans 14 amino acids. CDR3 protein: CASRGRNTYNEQFF. For the CDR3, the DNA is TGTGCCAGCAGGGGGCGGAATACCTACAATGAGCAGTTCTTC.

This chain uses TRBV7-2 with TRBJ2-3, with D maybe TRBD1 (5 bases). The germline V gene has CDR1 SGHTA and CDR2 FQGNSA. This CDR3 has 15 amino acids. Trimming stripped 2 bases from V and 0 bases from J, with 9 bases between. This CDR3 is CASSLNYRSTDTQYF. The CDR3 coding sequence is TGTGCCAGCAGCTTAAATTACAGGAGCACAGATACGCAGTATTTT. Using reference TRBV7-2 and TRBJ2-3 for the parts outside the CDR3, the full variable domain is GAGVSQSPSNKVTEKGKDVELRCDPISGHTALYWYRQSLGQGLEFLIYFQGNSAPDKSGLPSDRFSAERTGGSVSTLTIQRTQQEDSAVYLCASSLNYRSTDTQYFGPGTRLTVL.

The V call is TRBV25-1, the J call TRBJ1-3; no firm D call. Trimming pared 4 bases from V and 2 bases from J, leaving 18 bases between. CDR3 size: 17 residues. Germline CDR1 and CDR2: MGHDK and SYGVNS. The CDR3, as DNA: TGTGCCAGCAGTGCAACTGGGCAAGAATTAACTGGAAACACCATATATTTT. Its translation is CASSATGQELTGNTIYF. Filled out from reference TRBV25-1 and TRBJ1-3, the complete variable domain reads EADIYQTPRYLVIGTGKKITLECSQTMGHDKMYWYQQDPGMELHLIHYSYGVNSTEKGDLSSESTVSRIRTEHFPLTLESARPSHTSQYLCASSATGQELTGNTIYFGEGSWLTVV.

The chain links TRBV28 to TRBJ1-2; no clear D gene. V was pared by 2 bases and J by 4 bases, with 5 bases between. The CDR3 runs 12 residues. Germline lookup yields CDR1 MDHEN and CDR2 SYDVKM. CDR3 in DNA: TGTGCCAGCAGTTTACGAGCCTATGGCTACACCTTC. Residues: CASSLRAYGYTF.

V is TRBV28 and J is TRBJ2-5; TRBD2 aligns across 7 bases. This CDR3 region has 14 residues. Germline CDR1 MDHEN, CDR2 SYDVKM. J gave up 2 bases and V 7 bases, and 7 bases lay outside the gene matches. In DNA, the CDR3 is TGTGCCAGCACCTTAACTAGCGCGCAAGAGACCCAGTACTTC. This sequence encodes CASTLTSAQETQYF. Together with reference TRBV28 and TRBJ2-5, the CDR3 gives the full variable domain: DVKVTQSSRYLVKRTGEKVFLECVQDMDHENMFWYRQDPGLGLRLIYFSYDVKMKEKGDIPEGYSVSREKKERFSLILESASTNQTSMYLCASTLTSAQETQYFGPGTRLLVL.

V gene TRBV7-9 combines with J gene TRBJ1-1, with 9 bases aligning to TRBD1. Germline loops: CDR1 SEHNR, CDR2 FQNEAQ (reference sequence). V shed 8 bases and J 6 bases; nucleotides not matched to a gene: 13. This CDR3 region has 15 residues. The CDR3 loop is CASSGTGHWSSEAFF. In DNA, the CDR3 is TGTGCCAGCTCCGGGACAGGGCATTGGTCCTCTGAAGCTTTCTTT.

The V call is TRBV15, the J call TRBJ1-2, with TRBD1 matching over 8 bases. Per the germline V gene, CDR1 is LNHNV and CDR2 is YYDKDF (reference sequence). CDR3 length: 16 amino acids. The V and J ends lost 3 bases and 6 bases, in that order; junction bases with no gene match: 12. CDR3: CATSRGQAHYQNGYTF. The CDR3 DNA reads as TGTGCCACCAGCAGGGGACAGGCGCACTACCAAAATGGCTACACCTTC.

The chain carries TRBV9 and TRBJ2-7; 10 nucleotides align to TRBD1. This CDR3 is 14 amino acids long. Germline V gives CDR1 SGDLS, CDR2 YYNGEE. V shed 4 bases, J shed 4 bases, and the junction held 5 bases outside the gene matches. CDR3 region: CASSIDRGHYEQYF. CDR3 coding DNA: TGTGCCAGCAGCATAGACAGGGGGCATTACGAGCAGTACTTC.

The chain uses TRBV6-5 and TRBJ1-1; D remains ambiguous. CDR3 size: 13 residues. Trimming removed 6 bases at V and 0 bases at J, with 8 bases between. CDR1 is MNHEY, CDR2 SVGAGI, per germline. This chain's CDR3 is CASRRTVNTEAFF. CDR3 nucleotide sequence: TGTGCCAGCAGGAGAACAGTGAACACTGAAGCTTTCTTT.

This clone appeared once. This chain connects TRBV18 to TRBJ2-3; TRBD1 matches at 8 bases. Germline V gene sequence: CDR1 KGHSH, CDR2 LQKENI. This CDR3 spans 17 amino acids. Trimming cost V 2 bases and J 3 bases; bases outside gene matches: 10. CDR3 DNA: TGTGCCAGCTCACCATTTCGAACAGGGGGTAGGACAGATACGCAGTATTTT. This encodes CASSPFRTGGRTDTQYF.

The chain joins TRBV19 to TRBJ2-7; TRBD1 is a possible D gene (5 bases). The CDR3 has 13 residues. In germline, CDR1 is LNHDA, CDR2 SQIVND (reference sequence). V dropped 10 bases and J dropped 0 bases, with 13 bases sitting between them. DNA for the CDR3: TGTGCCACCGCACAGGACGCCTCCTACGAGCAGTACTTC. Protein product: CATAQDASYEQYF.

The table lists this clone with a count of one. This chain connects TRBV27 to TRBJ2-7; maybe TRBD1 (5 bases). The CDR3 length is 12 residues. CDR1 and CDR2 from the germline V gene are MNHEY and SMNVEV (reference sequence). Trimming pared 5 bases from V and 7 bases from J, leaving 12 bases between. CDR3 sequence: CASSDRGLEQYF. The CDR3 nucleotides are TGTGCCAGCAGTGACAGAGGCCTTGAGCAGTACTTC.

This chain connects TRBV2 to TRBJ1-6, with a possible D match to TRBD1 (6 bases). The V gene's germline CDR1 is SNHLY and CDR2 FYNNEI. Trimming removed 6 bases from V and 7 bases from J, with 19 bases in between. This CDR3 has 16 amino acids. CDR3 nucleotide sequence: TGTGCCAGCAGGGAAAATACCGGGACAAAAAATTCACCCCTCCACTTT. It specifies CASRENTGTKNSPLHF.

V usage is TRBV4-1 and J usage is TRBJ2-5, with 12 bases aligning to TRBD2. V lost 1 base and J lost 5; bases outside the gene matches: 5. The germline gives CDR1 MGHRA, CDR2 YSYEKL. The CDR3 runs 16 residues. The CDR3 spells CASSQVGLAGTETQYF. The CDR3 DNA reads as TGCGCCAGCAGCCAAGTAGGACTAGCGGGAACGGAGACCCAGTACTTC.

The chain has TRBV27 and TRBJ2-1, with 11 bases lining up with TRBD2. From germline, CDR1 is MNHEY and CDR2 SMNVEV (reference sequence). V lost 4 bases, J lost 5 bases, and 7 bases stayed unmatched. The CDR3 runs 16 residues. The DNA of the CDR3 is TGTGCCAGCAGTTCCACTAGCGGGAGCGATAACAATGAGCAGTTCTTC. As protein: CASSSTSGSDNNEQFF.

The rearrangement uses TRBV11-2 and TRBJ2-7; D is unresolved. The CDR3 is 13 residues long. The germline gives CDR1 SGHAT, CDR2 FQNNGV. V shed 1 base and J shed 3 bases, with 7 bases lying between them. The CDR3 bases are TGTGCCAGCAGCTTAGCCCCAGACTACGAGCAGTACTTC. Its translation is CASSLAPDYEQYF.